Each of the 18 T cell receptor beta chains below was sequenced from the same sample in a study of shared clonotypes between healthy human individuals. The data were produced by immunoSEQ multiplex PCR, yet TCRdb's version contains in-frame clones alone and is incomplete. This table has around 500,000 clones, roughly 77% appearing once. Sequenced sample: PBMCs. All receptors come from a woman in her thirties or forties in good health. Some clones in this sample may be carry-over from other donors' samples.

This clone was found a few times. The V gene is TRBV5-1, the J gene TRBJ1-1, with D unresolved. The germline V gene has CDR1 SGHRS and CDR2 YFSETQ. V lost 4 bases, J lost 0 bases, and 13 bases lay in between. The CDR3 spans 15 residues. CDR3 loop: CASSLTPDMNTEAFF. CDR3 DNA: TGCGCCAGCAGCCTCACCCCAGATATGAACACTGAAGCTTTCTTT.

Note on this clone: The same CDR3 arises from other DNA sequences in this sample as well. This chain links TRBV20-1 with TRBJ2-3; D gene unclear. In germline, CDR1 is DFQATT, CDR2 SNEGSKA (reference sequence). The CDR3 covers 11 residues. V dropped 0 bases and J dropped 6 bases, with 4 bases sitting between them. The CDR3 reads CSARDLDTQYF. The CDR3 region has the DNA TGCAGTGCTAGAGATCTTGATACGCAGTATTTT.

Concerning this clone: It is likely a read error: a sequence one base away is far more abundant. The CDR3 does not end in the conserved phenylalanine or tryptophan, so this is likely a read error. V usage is TRBV30 and J usage is TRBJ2-2; D is tentatively TRBD1 or TRBD2 (6 bases each). Germline CDR1 reads GTSNPN; CDR2 reads SVGIG (reference sequence). This CDR3 is built from 15 residues. Trimming pared 3 bases from V and 5 bases from J, leaving 16 bases between. The chain's CDR3 is CAWRSAGEDTGELFL. CDR3 in DNA: TGTGCCTGGAGGAGTGCAGGGGAGGATACCGGGGAGCTGTTTCTT.

As for this clone: This may be a read error, as it is one base from a much larger clone. Here the CDR3 omits its conserved ending phenylalanine or tryptophan, so a read error is the likely source. The chain uses TRBV7-2 and TRBJ2-7, with TRBD2 identical over 10 bases. Germline CDR1 is SGHTA and CDR2 is FQGNSA. The junction had 13 bases not matched to a gene; V was cut back by 1 base and J by 7 bases. The CDR3 sequence is 17 residues long. This chain's CDR3 is CASSLGAGGPSGGEQYL. The CDR3 DNA follows: TGTGCCAGCAGCTTAGGAGCGGGAGGGCCCTCCGGGGGTGAGCAGTACCTC.

The rearrangement joins TRBV28 to TRBJ2-1; maybe TRBD2 (5 bases). Germline V gene sequence: CDR1 MDHEN, CDR2 SYDVKM. The V gene lost 5 bases and the J gene lost 4 bases, with 15 bases spanning the gap. This CDR3 spans 15 amino acids. The CDR3 sequence: CASSRAGVRYNEQFF. The CDR3 coding sequence is TGTGCCAGCAGTAGGGCCGGGGTGAGATACAATGAGCAGTTCTTC.

The chain has TRBV7-3 and TRBJ1-5; D gene unclear. The CDR3 runs 15 residues. With 2 bases removed from V and 0 bases from J, the gap between germline ends came to 8 bases. Germline V gene lookup returns CDR1 SGHTA and CDR2 FQGTGA. CDR3 protein: CASSLDGFSNQPQHF. For the CDR3, the DNA is TGTGCCAGCAGCTTAGACGGATTTAGCAATCAGCCCCAGCATTTT.

V and J are TRBV11-1 and TRBJ2-1, with TRBD2 as a possible D gene (5 bases). V gave up 5 bases and J gave up 0 bases, with 14 bases separating them. The CDR3 is made up of 16 amino acids. Germline CDR1 SGHAT, CDR2 FQDESV (reference sequence). The CDR3 region is CASSRDGLASYNEQFF. Here the CDR3 DNA reads TGTGCCAGCAGCCGTGACGGGCTAGCCTCCTACAATGAGCAGTTCTTC.

This rearrangement joins TRBV4-1 to TRBJ2-7, with 7 bases lining up with TRBD2. Germline V gene lookup returns CDR1 MGHRA and CDR2 YSYEKL. V lost 2 bases, J lost 4 bases, and 5 bases stayed unmatched. The CDR3 loop spans 14 amino acids. The CDR3 protein is CASSQPGTIYEQYF. In nucleotides, the CDR3 is TGCGCCAGCAGCCAACCTGGGACTATTTACGAGCAGTACTTC.

The chain carries TRBV13 and TRBJ2-7, with 12 nucleotides matching TRBD2. This CDR3 comprises 15 residues. The ends lost 5 bases at V and 3 bases at J; junction bases unmatched: 5. Germline CDR1 is PRHDT and CDR2 is FYEKMQ (reference sequence). The CDR3 is CASSRPTSGSYEQYF. The CDR3 coding sequence is TGTGCCAGCAGCCGACCGACTAGCGGGAGCTACGAGCAGTACTTC.

V is TRBV30 and J is TRBJ1-5; D ambiguous. Germline assignment: CDR1 GTSNPN and CDR2 SVGIG (reference sequence). CDR3 length: 13 residues. With 0 bases removed from V and 9 bases from J, the gap between germline ends came to 12 bases. CDR3 DNA sequence: TGTGCCTGGAGTGTTGGAAGGTCGAGGCCCCAGCATTTT. Translated: CAWSVGRSRPQHF.

This clone was counted only a few times. The chain has TRBV5-4 and TRBJ2-3, with 14 bases lining up with TRBD2. Germline V CDR1 and CDR2: SGHNT, YYREEE (reference sequence). The CDR3 runs 16 residues. With 4 bases clipped from V and 2 bases from J, the junction kept 3 bases outside the gene matches. This chain's CDR3 is CASSQGLAGDTDTQYF. CDR3 DNA sequence: TGTGCCAGCAGCCAGGGACTAGCGGGGGACACAGATACGCAGTATTTT.

The chain couples TRBV7-6 to TRBJ2-1, with 9 bases matching TRBD2. CDR1 and CDR2 from the germline V gene are SGHVS and FNYEAQ. V shed 5 bases, J shed 0 bases, and the junction held 2 bases outside the gene matches. The CDR3 is 15 amino acids. The CDR3 reads CASSRSGSSYNEQFF. The CDR3 DNA sequence: TGTGCCAGCAGCCGTAGCGGGAGCTCCTACAATGAGCAGTTCTTC.

This chain links TRBV13 with TRBJ2-3; no clear D gene. This CDR3 has 12 residues. Germline V gene lookup returns CDR1 PRHDT and CDR2 FYEKMQ (reference sequence). Between the trimmed V and J ends, which lost 4 bases and 9 bases, there was a span of 11 bases. The CDR3: CASSSPARTQYF. CDR3 DNA sequence: TGTGCCAGCAGCTCACCAGCAAGGACGCAGTATTTT.

This chain joins TRBV6-1 and TRBJ2-7; no definite D call. Germline CDR1 is MNHNS and CDR2 is SASEGT. The CDR3 spans 11 residues. Trimming stripped 4 bases from V and 7 bases from J, with 8 bases between. The CDR3 is CASSAVVEQYF. The CDR3 DNA reads as TGTGCCAGCAGTGCGGTTGTTGAGCAGTACTTC.

This clone has just one count. The chain carries TRBV7-2 and TRBJ1-2; TRBD1 might be the D (6 bases). CDR3 size: 14 residues. Germline values: CDR1 SGHTA, CDR2 FQGNSA. V gave up 5 bases and J gave up 7 bases, with 17 bases separating them. CDR3 DNA sequence: TGTGCCAGCAGCCCCCAGACAGGCCAGCCTGGCTACACCTTC. Translating gives CASSPQTGQPGYTF.

This chain links TRBV7-6 with TRBJ2-3, with 9 bases that match TRBD2. The CDR3 loop spans 12 amino acids. Germline CDR1 SGHVS, CDR2 FNYEAQ. V was clipped by 4 bases and J by 12 bases; unmatched bases: 5. CDR3 protein: CASSSAGGRQYF. Here the CDR3 DNA reads TGTGCCAGCAGCTCGGCGGGAGGGAGACAGTATTTT.

The rearrangement joins TRBV28 to TRBJ2-2; the match to TRBD2 covers 8 bases. The CDR3 is 21 amino acids. CDR1 is MDHEN, CDR2 SYDVKM, per germline. Trimming at V came to 5 bases and at J to 2 bases, leaving 22 bases not matched to a gene. CDR3 sequence reads: CASSLPLFGQPGLANTGELFF. CDR3 in DNA: TGTGCCAGCAGTCTACCCCTTTTCGGGCAGCCCGGACTAGCAAACACCGGGGAGCTGTTTTTT.

A remark on this clone: An end of the junction differs from the germline gene, which may be a read error. The chain has TRBV28 and TRBJ2-1, with D possibly being TRBD2 (5 bases). The CDR3 covers 17 residues. The V gene's germline CDR1 is MDHEN and CDR2 SYDVKM. The CDR3 DNA reads TGTGCCAGCAGCCTAGCCGGCGGACTGGCAAACGGCAATAAGCAGTTCTTC. It translates to CASSLAGGLANGNKQFF.